The sequence of this T cell receptor beta chain was determined in a study of T cells in Graves' hyperthyroidism and ophthalmopathy. Per germline, CDR1 LGHNT and CDR2 FRNRAP. The CDR3 sequence is 15 residues long. V shed 0 bases and J shed 2 bases, with 8 bases lying between them. TCR beta CDR3 regions were amplified from RNA transcripts. RT-PCR in the first round (using the HTBI primer set) targeted the TCR CDR3. TCRdb passed the multiplex PCR reads through MiXCR, listing each CDR3 protein once. The sample has under 300,000 distinct CDR3 sequences, roughly 15% seen once. Findings and caveats of the study: Through a model of 13 V-J features, ophthalmopathy was separated from stable hyperthyroidism. Blood also held most thyroid clonotypes expanded beyond 0.001.

Subjects aged 18 to 65 presented with newly diagnosed hyperthyroidism of less than 2 months' duration. In its sample, this clonotype was seen many times. Antigen unknown. The rearrangement joins TRBV12-5 to TRBJ1-5; the D gene is possibly TRBD1 (5 bases). What was sequenced was blood. The sequence was obtained from a middle-aged woman with Graves' hyperthyroidism that later progressed to Graves' ophthalmopathy. CDR3 DNA: TGTGCTAGTGGTTTGGTACGCAGGGGCAATCAGCCCCAGCATTTT. This gives the protein CASGLVRRGNQPQHF.